Reported below is one T cell receptor beta chain. No antigen is known for it. CDR3 length: 13 amino acids. Per the germline V gene, CDR1 is MNHEY and CDR2 is SMNVEV (reference sequence). V gave up 5 bases and J gave up 8 bases, with 13 bases separating them. Each CDR3 protein gets one entry after TCRdb re-called the reads with MiXCR. In the table there are about 900,000 distinct CDR3 sequences, under 40% of which are singletons. The record originates from a study of T cell repertoires in cytomegalovirus infection. Study summary: Newly reported HLA-C-restricted and thoroughly characterized HLA-B-restricted CMV epitopes were employed. Signatures in public TCR beta sequences pointed to both CMV infection and matching HLA type.

The study's findings and limits: Dominating the ex vivo response were TCR beta clonotypes that were CMV-specific and HLA-C-restricted. Using cumulative public TCR beta family frequency, the authors identified those who carried CMV together with the relevant HLA.

This sequence joins TRBV27 and TRBJ1-5; D perhaps matches TRBD1 (5 bases). Source: cultured CD8+ T cells from PBMCs, taken from culture after CMV antigen stimulation. The TCR was taken from a human donor in good health (CMV status not recorded). Some clones in this sample may be carry-over from other donors' samples. CDR3 DNA sequence: TGTGCCAGCAGTGCTGGGGTCAGGGAGCCCCAGCATTTT. Residues: CASSAGVREPQHF.